Listed here are 19 T cell receptor beta chains from one sample, sequenced in a study of shared clonotypes between healthy human individuals. Profiling relied on immunoSEQ multiplex PCR, and the TCRdb table lists in-frame clones only, not all of them. The sample includes approximately 640,000 clones, roughly 78% seen only once; the top ten take approximately 1.8%. The material sequenced was memory CD4+ T cells sorted from blood. As for subset: CD45RA-negative fraction. Receptors originate from a woman aged 25 to 39 in good health.

The gene calls are TRBV27 and TRBJ2-7; D unclear. CDR3 length: 13 residues. With 5 bases removed from V and 5 bases from J, the gap between germline ends came to 13 bases. Germline CDR1 reads MNHEY; CDR2 reads SMNVEV (reference sequence). The CDR3 sequence is CASSGAIANEQYF. The CDR3 region has the DNA TGTGCCAGCAGTGGAGCAATAGCAAACGAGCAGTACTTC.

This rearrangement joins TRBV19 to TRBJ2-2, with 7 nucleotides matching TRBD1. The length of the CDR3 is 18 residues. V gave up 3 bases and J gave up 5 bases; unmatched junction bases: 15. Germline CDR1 is LNHDA and CDR2 is SQIVND (reference sequence). The CDR3 here is CASSMSSGQAQSTGELFF. The CDR3 DNA sequence: TGTGCCAGTAGTATGAGTTCCGGACAGGCACAATCTACCGGGGAGCTGTTTTTT.

V gene TRBV5-6 combines with J gene TRBJ2-2; 7 bases align to TRBD1. Germline CDR1 and CDR2: SGHDT and YYEEEE. The V segment lost 2 bases and the J segment 0 bases; nucleotides outside the gene matches: 4. The CDR3 has 16 residues. CDR3 loop: CASSFTGTANTGELFF. The CDR3 nucleotides are TGTGCCAGCAGCTTTACCGGGACAGCGAACACCGGGGAGCTGTTTTTT.

Worth noting for this clone: The sample has other DNA sequences that encode this CDR3 too. CDR3: CASSSSSYEQYF. The DNA for the CDR3 is TGTGCCAGCTCATCAAGCTCCTACGAGCAGTACTTC. The V call is TRBV18, the J call TRBJ2-7; D not resolved. CDR1 is KGHSH, CDR2 LQKENI, per germline. The V gene lost 5 bases and the J gene lost 0 bases, with 5 bases spanning the gap. The CDR3 extends over 12 amino acids.

The CDR3 DNA is TGTGCCAGCAGCTTGGGCGGGAGTGCCTACAATGAGCAGTTCTTC. Amino acid sequence: CASSLGGSAYNEQFF. The rearrangement links TRBV5-4 to TRBJ2-1; 7 bases map to TRBD2. V gave up 0 bases and J gave up 2 bases; unmatched junction bases: 2. Germline V gene lookup returns CDR1 SGHNT and CDR2 YYREEE (reference sequence). The length of the CDR3 is 15 residues.

Remarks on this clone: Different DNA sequences within this sample yield the same CDR3. The rearrangement links TRBV5-1 to TRBJ2-3; D ambiguous. CDR1 is SGHRS, CDR2 YFSETQ, per germline. Trimming cost V 0 bases and J 1 base, with 6 bases left between them. There are 14 residues in the CDR3. The CDR3 bases are TGCGCCAGCAGCTTGGGTACGGGCACAGATACGCAGTATTTT. The encoded protein is CASSLGTGTDTQYF.

V usage is TRBV28 and J usage is TRBJ2-1; 9 positions match TRBD1. V shed 5 bases, J shed 6 bases, and the junction held 17 bases outside the gene matches. Germline CDR1 MDHEN, CDR2 SYDVKM. The length of the CDR3 is 18 residues. CDR3 bases: TGTGCCAGCAGTCTATTAACCGGGACAGGGAGGGCCGCCAATGAGCAGTTCTTC. Amino acids: CASSLLTGTGRAANEQFF.

This clone was found once. The chain has TRBV2 and TRBJ1-2, with no clear D. The CDR3 runs 12 residues. CDR1 SNHLY and CDR2 FYNNEI come from the germline V gene. V gave up 4 bases and J gave up 3 bases, with 6 bases separating them. CDR3 nucleotide sequence: TGTGCCAGCAGTGTGTCAGACTATGGCTACACCTTC. The encoded protein is CASSVSDYGYTF.

J is TRBJ2-1 and V is TRBV6-4; D is undetermined. CDR1 is MRHNA and CDR2 is SNTAGT in the germline V gene. Trimming pared 4 bases from V and 7 bases from J, leaving 14 bases between. CDR3 length: 14 amino acids. CDR3 nucleotide sequence: TGTGCCAGCAGTGCGTGGGCCTACGGAAATGAGCAGTTCTTC. This codes for CASSAWAYGNEQFF.

The chain has TRBV5-1 and TRBJ2-7; D is perhaps TRBD2 (6 bases). Trimming stripped 0 bases from V and 2 bases from J, with 12 bases between. The germline V gene encodes CDR1 SGHRS and CDR2 YFSETQ. This CDR3 is 15 amino acids long. CDR3 coding DNA: TGCGCCAGCAGCTTGGGCGGGAAACTTACCTACGAGCAGTACTTC. Its protein product is CASSLGGKLTYEQYF. The full variable domain, with the rest looked up from reference TRBV5-1 and TRBJ2-7, is KAGVTQTPRYLIKTRGQQVTLSCSPISGHRSVSWYQQTPGQGLQFLFEYFSETQRNKGNFPGRFSGRQFSNSRSEMNVSTLELGDSALYLCASSLGGKLTYEQYFGPGTRLTVT.

The sample holds a few counts of this clone. The chain links TRBV29-1 to TRBJ1-2; D is ambiguous. Germline assignment: CDR1 SQVTM and CDR2 ANQGSEA. V lost 6 bases and J lost 0, with 5 bases in between. The CDR3 is made up of 11 amino acids. The CDR3 region has the DNA TGCAGCGTGGTTACTAACTATGGCTACACCTTC. This sequence encodes CSVVTNYGYTF.

V usage is TRBV6-4 and J usage is TRBJ2-3; 8 bases agree with TRBD2. The CDR3 loop spans 15 amino acids. The germline V gene encodes CDR1 MRHNA and CDR2 SNTAGT. Trimming removed 4 bases from V and 3 bases from J; junction bases left unmatched: 6. CDR3 protein: CASSAEGLGTDTQYF. In nucleotides, the CDR3 is TGTGCCAGCAGTGCGGAGGGACTAGGTACAGATACGCAGTATTTT.

A few counts support this clone. The CDR3 coding sequence is TGTGCCAGCAGCTCAGGACCGATCTACGAGCAGTACTTC. This encodes CASSSGPIYEQYF. This sequence joins TRBV28 and TRBJ2-7; D unclear. Germline CDR1 MDHEN, CDR2 SYDVKM. The CDR3 is 13 residues long. V lost 6 bases, J lost 3 bases, and 12 bases lay in between.

The CDR3 sequence is CASSDSPGTDTQYF. CDR3 DNA: TGTGCCAGCAGTGACTCCCCGGGCACAGATACGCAGTATTTT. The chain uses TRBV6-4 and TRBJ2-3; D is undetermined. Germline V gene sequence: CDR1 MRHNA, CDR2 SNTAGT. Trimming shortened V by 0 bases and J by 1 base, and 5 bases separated the two germline ends. The CDR3 length is 14 residues.

This clone showed up many times. This chain connects TRBV10-1 to TRBJ2-3, with TRBD2 identical over 8 bases. V was clipped by 3 bases and J by 1 base; unmatched bases: 3. The CDR3 extends over 15 amino acids. Germline CDR1 is WNHNN and CDR2 is SYGVQD (reference sequence). The CDR3 nucleotides read TGCGCCAGCAGTGACGGTAGCGGGGGCACAGATACGCAGTATTTT. The encoded protein is CASSDGSGGTDTQYF.

The chain uses TRBV2 and TRBJ2-7; possible D gene TRBD1, 6 bases. This CDR3 is built from 15 residues. Germline V gene data show CDR1 as SNHLY and CDR2 as FYNNEI. V was pared by 4 bases and J by 0 bases, with 13 bases between. CDR3 amino acids: CASSVGQGFSYEQYF. The CDR3 DNA sequence: TGTGCCAGCAGTGTCGGCCAGGGGTTCTCCTACGAGCAGTACTTC.

The rearrangement links TRBV19 to TRBJ2-2, with D possibly TRBD2 on 6 matching bases. CDR1 and CDR2 (germline): LNHDA, SQIVND (reference sequence). The CDR3 is made up of 15 amino acids. V lost 4 bases to trimming and J lost 2 bases, with 11 bases between them. The CDR3 loop reads CASSRRRENTGELFF. Written as DNA, the CDR3 is TGTGCCAGTAGTAGAAGGCGGGAAAACACCGGGGAGCTGTTTTTT.

The chain employs TRBV7-9 and TRBJ2-7; D is possibly TRBD1 or TRBD2 (5 bases each). CDR1 is SEHNR, CDR2 FQNEAQ, per germline (reference sequence). This CDR3 has 15 residues. DNA for the CDR3: TGTGTCAGAAGCTCCCTCGGGGCAGCTTCATACGAGCAGTACTTC. Translated: CVRSSLGAASYEQYF.

This clone occurred once. The chain combines TRBV7-3 with TRBJ2-1; 8 bases match TRBD2. Trimming removed 6 bases from V and 3 bases from J; junction bases left unmatched: 7. There are 15 residues in the CDR3. Germline V gene lookup returns CDR1 SGHTA and CDR2 FQGTGA. The CDR3 protein is CASRNPGTSYNEQFF. The CDR3 DNA is TGTGCCAGCAGAAACCCCGGGACTAGCTACAATGAGCAGTTCTTC.